This T cell receptor beta chain originates from a study of blood T cell repertoires in COVID-19. Study at large: Some COVID-19 samples were acute and others convalescent; all came from the United States, Italy and Spain.

In germline, CDR1 is SGHVS, CDR2 FNYEAQ. The CDR3 runs to 15 residues. V was shortened by 5 bases and J by 2 bases, with 12 bases between the two germline ends. This clone has more than one count but fewer than ten. Assay used: immunoSEQ multiplex PCR; TCRdb lists only in-frame clones, some missing. This table holds 240,000 or so clones, around 81% found once. The sample consisted of peripheral blood. The chain recombines TRBV7-6 with TRBJ1-4; D not certain. The sequence was collected from a woman older than 75 with COVID-19, enrolled during active disease. CDR3 amino acids: CASSIGSGTNEKLFF. The CDR3 bases are TGTGCCAGCAGCATAGGGAGCGGGACTAATGAAAAACTGTTTTTT.